This T cell receptor (beta chain) was sequenced for a study of Graves' ophthalmopathy and Graves' hyperthyroidism. RNA transcripts were the template, and TCR beta CDR3 regions were amplified from them. In the first round, RT-PCR was carried out with HTBI primers, and a multiplex PCR formed the second round. TCRdb independently ran MiXCR on the multiplex PCR reads; one entry per CDR3 protein. The table shows some 1.1 million distinct CDR3 sequences, with 35% to 45% occurring only once. Per the germline V gene, CDR1 is SGHTA and CDR2 is FQGNSA. V gave up 6 bases and J gave up 1 base; unmatched junction bases: 3. The CDR3 length is 15 residues.

The source material was peripheral blood or thyroid tissue (not recorded which). The receptor's source is an adult man with Graves' hyperthyroidism. This sequence joins TRBV7-2 and TRBJ2-3, with 11 bases aligning to TRBD2. The CDR3 loop reads CASRAGLAGTDTQYF. The CDR3 nucleotides are TGTGCCAGCAGAGCGGGACTAGCGGGCACAGATACGCAGTATTTT.